This T cell receptor (beta chain) was retrieved from a study of T cell changes during pregnancy in multiple sclerosis. Trimming took 3 bases from V and 8 from J; bases not matched to a gene: 7. Per germline, CDR1 MGHRA and CDR2 YSYEKL. This CDR3 comprises 14 residues. The method was immunoSEQ multiplex PCR; TCRdb's version includes in-frame clones alone and lacks a portion of them. The table includes about 110,000 clones, around 92% detected once. The TCR was taken from a female donor with multiple sclerosis, enrolled in a pregnancy study. Specimen: peripheral blood, collected after pregnancy. V and J are TRBV4-1 and TRBJ1-2; 9 nucleotides align to TRBD1. CDR3 region: CASSQPGQGPGYTF. CDR3 sequence (DNA): TGCGCCAGCAGCCAGCCGGGACAGGGTCCCGGCTACACCTTC.